These 9 T cell receptor beta chains were sequenced from one sample in a study of patients and donors after allogeneic stem cell transplantation. TCRdb passed the RT-PCR reads through MiXCR, listing each CDR3 protein once. In the table there are roughly 200,000 distinct CDR3 sequences, about 37% of which are singletons. Sequenced sample: blood, either unsorted or a sorted T cell fraction (not recorded which). These receptors were obtained from a human donor who was either an allogeneic HSCT recipient or a stem cell or donor lymphocyte infusion donor (not recorded which). It is not recorded whose cells these are; they may come from a transplant donor.

The rearrangement links TRBV6-5 to TRBJ2-6, with D unclear. CDR1 and CDR2 from the germline V gene are MNHEY and SVGAGI. The CDR3 contains 18 residues. Trimming shortened V by 4 bases and J by 4 bases, and 20 bases separated the two germline ends. CDR3 coding DNA: TGTGCCAGCAGTTCACCAACTCAGCTCCCAAGGGGGGCCAACGTCCTGACTTTC. Protein sequence: CASSSPTQLPRGANVLTF.

This clonotype was detected a few times. The chain combines TRBV12-3 or TRBV12-4 with TRBJ1-5; D is unresolved. Trimming shortened V by 2 bases and J by 5 bases, and 13 bases separated the two germline ends. CDR3 length: 15 amino acids. Here the CDR3 DNA reads TGTGCCAGCAGTTTACCGTCCGGCGGAGATCAGCCCCAGCATTTT. The encoded protein is CASSLPSGGDQPQHF.

The chain carries TRBV29-1 and TRBJ1-5, with D possibly matching TRBD1 (6 bases). V lost 4 bases, J lost 4 bases, and 11 bases lay in between. CDR3 size: 13 residues. CDR1 is SQVTM, CDR2 ANQGSEA, per germline. The CDR3 spells CSVGGHSNQPQHF. The CDR3 region has the DNA TGCAGCGTTGGGGGGCATAGTAATCAGCCCCAGCATTTT.

This clonotype has just a few counts. The gene calls are TRBV6-5 and TRBJ1-1, with a weak D call TRBD1 (5 bases). CDR3 length equals 15 residues. The V gene lost 3 bases and the J gene lost 4 bases, with 15 bases spanning the gap. In germline, CDR1 is MNHEY, CDR2 SVGAGI. The CDR3 nucleotides read TGTGCCAGCAGTTATGGGACGGGTGGTCCCACTGAAGCTTTCTTT. Protein sequence: CASSYGTGGPTEAFF.

Only a few counts were recorded for this clonotype. This chain connects TRBV5-1 to TRBJ1-1; D uncertain. Germline V gene data show CDR1 as SGHRS and CDR2 as YFSETQ. Trimming shortened V by 4 bases and J by 2 bases, and 9 bases separated the two germline ends. There are 13 residues in the CDR3. The CDR3 nucleotides are TGCGCCAGCAGCGGTGGACCTAACACTGAAGCTTTCTTT. Translation gives CASSGGPNTEAFF.

The chain uses TRBV24-1 and TRBJ1-5; unclear D gene. The CDR3 runs to 14 residues. The V and J ends lost 3 bases and 0 bases respectively, with 5 bases between them. Germline values: CDR1 KGHDR, CDR2 SFDVKD. In nucleotides, the CDR3 is TGTGCCACCAGTGATGCCTATAGCAATCAGCCCCAGCATTTT. It translates to CATSDAYSNQPQHF.

The rearrangement joins TRBV6-6 to TRBJ2-3; D could derive from TRBD1 or TRBD2 (5 bases each). CDR3 length: 13 amino acids. Germline V gene data show CDR1 as MNHNY and CDR2 as SVGAGI (reference sequence). Trimming pared 4 bases from V and 9 bases from J, leaving 14 bases between. The CDR3 nucleotides are TGTGCCAGCAGTTCCGGGACCCCCAAAACGCAGTATTTT. Its translation is CASSSGTPKTQYF.

The chain is built from TRBV15 and TRBJ1-1, with D unclear. Trimming stripped 3 bases from V and 0 bases from J, with 8 bases between. The germline V gene encodes CDR1 LNHNV and CDR2 YYDKDF (reference sequence). This CDR3 contains 14 residues. The CDR3 region has the DNA TGTGCCACCAGCAGTGTCCTCATGAACACTGAAGCTTTCTTT. Residues: CATSSVLMNTEAFF.

The gene calls are TRBV9 and TRBJ1-6, with 9 bases fitting TRBD1. This CDR3 comprises 15 residues. The V segment lost 3 bases and the J segment 6 bases; nucleotides outside the gene matches: 4. CDR1 SGDLS and CDR2 YYNGEE come from the germline V gene. Here the CDR3 reads CASSAQTGGNSPLHF. As DNA, the CDR3 is TGTGCCAGCAGCGCCCAGACAGGGGGTAATTCACCCCTCCACTTT.